This TCR beta chain emerged from a study of technical replicates of blood from several donors. CDR3 length equals 16 residues. The V end was cut by 3 bases, the J end by 2 bases, with 13 bases between. CDR1 MDHEN and CDR2 SYDVKM come from the germline V gene. Libraries were prepared by immunoSEQ multiplex PCR; TCRdb keeps only in-frame clonotypes and omits some of them. The sample has 80,000 or so clones, roughly 94% seen once. This sequence was found in a human donor in good health. The V call is TRBV28, the J call TRBJ2-2; possible D gene TRBD2, 6 bases. The sample was T cells isolated from PBMCs. This CDR3 reads CASSFDSGVNTGELFF. The CDR3 DNA reads TGTGCCAGCAGTTTCGATAGCGGAGTTAACACCGGGGAGCTGTTTTTT.